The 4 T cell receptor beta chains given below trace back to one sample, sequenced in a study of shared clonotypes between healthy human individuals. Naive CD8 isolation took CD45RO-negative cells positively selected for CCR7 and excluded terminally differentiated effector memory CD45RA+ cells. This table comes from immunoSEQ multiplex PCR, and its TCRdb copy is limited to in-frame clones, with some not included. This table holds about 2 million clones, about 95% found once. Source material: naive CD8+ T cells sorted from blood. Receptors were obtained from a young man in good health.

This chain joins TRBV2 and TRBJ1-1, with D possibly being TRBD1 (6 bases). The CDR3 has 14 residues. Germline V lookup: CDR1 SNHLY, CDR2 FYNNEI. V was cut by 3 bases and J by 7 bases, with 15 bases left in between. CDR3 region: CASSELGGEGEAFF. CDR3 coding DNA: TGTGCCAGCAGTGAGTTGGGGGGCGAGGGTGAAGCTTTCTTT.

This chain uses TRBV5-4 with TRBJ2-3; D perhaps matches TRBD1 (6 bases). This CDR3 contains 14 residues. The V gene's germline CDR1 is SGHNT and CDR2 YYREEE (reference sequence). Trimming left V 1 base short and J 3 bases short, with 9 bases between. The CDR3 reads CASSLTGLTDTQYF. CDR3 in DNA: TGTGCCAGCAGCTTGACAGGGCTAACAGATACGCAGTATTTT.

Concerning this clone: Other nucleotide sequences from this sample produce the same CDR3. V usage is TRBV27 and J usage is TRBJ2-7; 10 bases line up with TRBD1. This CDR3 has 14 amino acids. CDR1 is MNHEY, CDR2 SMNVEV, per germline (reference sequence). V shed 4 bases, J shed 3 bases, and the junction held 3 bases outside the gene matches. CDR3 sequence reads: CASSSRTGGYEQYF. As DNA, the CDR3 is TGTGCCAGCAGTTCGCGGACAGGGGGCTACGAGCAGTACTTC.

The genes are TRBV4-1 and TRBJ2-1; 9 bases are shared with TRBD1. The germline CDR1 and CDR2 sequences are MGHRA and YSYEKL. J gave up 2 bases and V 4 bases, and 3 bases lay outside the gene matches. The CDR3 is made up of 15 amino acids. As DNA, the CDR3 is TGCGCCAGCAGCCTGGGACAGGGCGCCTACAATGAGCAGTTCTTC. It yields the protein CASSLGQGAYNEQFF.